The entry that follows covers one TCR beta chain sequence. Its antigen remains unknown. Losses at the gene ends were 4 bases for V and 4 bases for J; bases not matched to a gene: 16. CDR3 size: 17 residues. The V gene's germline CDR1 is SGHTA and CDR2 FQGTGA. Profiled with immunoSEQ multiplex PCR; TCRdb holds only in-frame clones, not every one. The data hold about 31,000 clones, with 82% observed a single time. The entry originates in a study of PD-1 blockade in classical Hodgkin lymphoma. As to time point: cycle 4 day 1 (C4D1), after more than 5 weeks of nivolumab. With no exception, relapse followed autologous stem cell transplantation in all patients, and brentuximab vedotin exposure varied. Classifying best responses yielded complete response, partial response or progressive disease. Broader study findings: CD4+ but not CD8+ TCR diversity rose significantly by C4D1. Complete responders matched newly diagnosed patients in baseline diversity. Patients with an early start, nivolumab under 1 year after ASCT, were excluded.

The sample in question was peripheral blood mononuclear cells (PBMCs), obtained before the fourth cycle of nivolumab. The sequence came from a human donor with classical Hodgkin lymphoma. The V call is TRBV7-3, the J call TRBJ2-7; 7 bases are a match to TRBD1. The CDR3 DNA is TGTGCCAGCAGCTGCGAAAAAAGCCGGGACAGCTGTTACGAGCAGTACTTC. Translated: CASSCEKSRDSCYEQYF.